Listed below are T cell receptor beta chains from one sample, sequenced in a study of T cell changes during pregnancy in multiple sclerosis. Here immunoSEQ multiplex PCR was the method, and the copy in TCRdb shows in-frame clones only, minus some. The repertoire holds over 60,000 clones, with over 75% as singletons. Sequencing was performed on CD4+ T cells from peripheral blood mononuclear cells, taken in the third trimester of pregnancy. These receptors were collected from a female donor in good health, enrolled as a control in a pregnancy study. CDR3s include the opening cysteine and the closing phenylalanine or tryptophan. A D gene is named only where the DNA matches it firmly. A row's size may be missing; if present it is once, few, many or a size class.

>many|-|TRBJ1-1|TRBV7-9
CASSLLDSLFMNTEAFF
TGTGCCAGCAGCTTATTGGACTCTCTATTTATGAACACTGAAGCTTTCTTT
>-|-|TRBJ2-1|TRBV9
CASSVDNSMEEQFF
TGTGCCAGCAGCGTAGACAACAGTATGGAAGAGCAGTTCTTC
>-|-|TRBJ1-1|TRBV4-1
CASSPWGLEAFF
TGCGCCAGCAGCCCGTGGGGGCTTGAAGCTTTCTTT
>-|-|TRBJ1-5|TRBV5-5
CASSLAQHNQPQHF
TGTGCCAGCAGCTTGGCGCAACACAATCAGCCCCAGCATTTT
>-|-|TRBJ2-1|TRBV4-2
CASSQGPTYNEQFF
TGTGCCAGCAGCCAAGGTCCTACCTACAATGAGCAGTTCTTC
>-|TRBD1|TRBJ2-5|TRBV5-4
CASSYRDRGAETQYF
TGTGCCAGCAGCTACCGGGACAGGGGGGCAGAGACCCAGTACTTC
>-|TRBD2|TRBJ2-3|TRBV9
CASSASGLAVWTDTQYF
TGTGCCAGCAGCGCCTCCGGACTAGCGGTCTGGACAGATACGCAGTATTTT
>-|TRBD1|TRBJ1-2|TRBV19
CASTLGGTGPVSGYTF
TGTGCCAGTACCCTTGGGGGGACAGGGCCCGTAAGTGGCTACACCTTC
>-|-|TRBJ2-3|TRBV6-6
CASVKGVETDTQYF
TGTGCCAGCGTGAAGGGGGTAGAAACAGATACGCAGTATTTT
>-|-|TRBJ1-2|TRBV25-1
CASSEFRGGTGQGYTF
TGTGCCAGCAGTGAATTTAGGGGGGGGACCGGCCAGGGCTACACCTTC
>-|-|TRBJ1-5|TRBV7-8
CASSLARGSQPQHF
TGTGCCAGCAGCTTAGCGCGAGGGTCCCAGCCCCAGCATTTT
>-|TRBD2|TRBJ2-3|TRBV5-6
CASSLGLAVTTDTQYF
TGTGCCAGCAGCTTGGGGCTAGCGGTGACCACAGATACGCAGTATTTT
>-|TRBD2|TRBJ2-3|TRBV7-2
CASNLRLAGDTQYF
TGTGCCAGCAACCTCCGACTAGCGGGTGATACGCAGTATTTT
>-|-|TRBJ2-2|TRBV7-2
CASSLHGGTNTGELFF
TGTGCCAGCAGCTTACATGGCGGGACGAACACCGGGGAGCTGTTTTTT
>-|-|TRBJ1-2|TRBV30
CAWSGGADYGYTF
TGTGCCTGGAGTGGTGGGGCGGACTATGGCTACACCTTC
>-|-|TRBJ1-2|TRBV5-6
CASSLVRGGYTF
TGTGCCAGCAGCTTGGTTAGGGGGGGCTACACCTTC
>-|-|TRBJ2-3|TRBV6-1
CASSEGAPTQYF
TGTGCCAGCAGTGAAGGGGCCCCCACGCAGTATTTT
>-|-|TRBJ2-7|TRBV29-1
CSAMGAGYEQYF
TGCAGCGCTATGGGGGCAGGGTACGAGCAGTACTTC
>-|TRBD1|TRBJ2-7|TRBV7-8
CASSLGTGNYEQYF
TGTGCCAGCAGCCTCGGGACAGGGAACTACGAGCAGTACTTC
>-|-|TRBJ1-2|TRBV19
CASSISSGRGNGYTF
TGTGCCAGTAGTATATCGTCCGGCAGGGGAAATGGCTACACCTTC
>once|TRBD2|TRBJ2-5|TRBV9
CASSVNSGGARETQYF
TGTGCCAGCAGCGTCAACAGCGGGGGGGCTCGGGAGACCCAGTACTTC
>-|-|TRBJ2-3|TRBV18
CASSPPVARTDTQYF
TGTGCCAGCTCACCCCCGGTTGCCCGCACAGATACGCAGTATTTT
>-|TRBD2|TRBJ2-2|TRBV7-2
CASSWGEGTITGELFF
TGTGCCAGCAGCTGGGGGGAGGGGACGATCACCGGGGAGCTGTTTTTT
>-|-|TRBJ1-2|TRBV28
CASGNTNYGYTF
TGTGCCAGCGGCAACACTAACTATGGCTACACCTTC
>-|-|TRBJ1-2|TRBV2
CASMVQGVTGTF
TGTGCCAGCATGGTACAGGGTGTAACTGGAACCTTC
>-|-|TRBJ1-5|TRBV7-2
CASSLTGLSNQPQHF
TGTGCCAGCAGCTTAACAGGACTAAGCAATCAGCCCCAGCATTTT
>-|TRBD1|TRBJ1-6|TRBV9
CASSEGQGPHNSPLHF
TGTGCCAGCAGCGAAGGACAGGGGCCCCATAATTCACCCCTCCACTTT
>once|-|TRBJ2-2|TRBV30
CAWTKLTTANTGELFF
TGTGCCTGGACGAAGCTTACCACCGCGAACACCGGGGAGCTGTTTTTT
>-|-|TRBJ1-1|TRBV19
CASSTQGFTEAFF
TGTGCCAGTAGTACCCAGGGATTCACTGAAGCTTTCTTT
>-|-|TRBJ2-7|TRBV19
CASSIGTPTHYEQYF
TGTGCCAGTAGTATTGGGACACCTACACACTACGAGCAGTACTTC
>-|-|TRBJ1-5|TRBV27
CASSLFAGASNQPQHF
TGTGCCAGCAGTTTATTTGCAGGGGCAAGCAATCAGCCCCAGCATTTT
>-|-|TRBJ2-5|TRBV5-1
CASSLDGTNQNPAYF
TGCGCCAGCAGCTTGGACGGGACAAATCAAAATCCCGCCTACTTC
>-|-|TRBJ1-2|TRBV6-5
CASIEIGGQGHGYTF
TGTGCCAGCATCGAGATAGGGGGTCAGGGCCATGGCTACACCTTC
>-|-|TRBJ2-7|TRBV21-1
CARRGDRLIYEQYF
TGTGCCAGAAGGGGGGACAGGCTGATCTACGAGCAGTACTTC
>-|TRBD1|TRBJ1-1|TRBV11-1
CASSLMDRLNTEAFF
TGTGCCAGCAGTCTCATGGACAGGCTGAACACTGAAGCTTTCTTT
>-|TRBD1|TRBJ1-1|TRBV14
CASSPPRTGRAEAFF
TGTGCCAGCAGCCCCCCAAGGACAGGCAGAGCTGAAGCTTTCTTT
>once|-|TRBJ2-5|TRBV2
CASSAMRRETQYF
TGTGCCAGCAGTGCCATGAGGAGAGAGACCCAGTACTTC
>-|TRBD1|TRBJ1-4|TRBV5-1
CASSLNQGATNEKLFF
TGCGCCAGCAGCTTGAACCAGGGGGCCACAAATGAAAAACTGTTTTTT
>-|-|TRBJ1-3|TRBV19
CASRSWRPSSGNTIYF
TGTGCCAGTAGGTCGTGGAGGCCAAGTTCTGGAAACACCATATATTTT
>-|-|TRBJ2-3|TRBV18
CASSPQRGTDTQYF
TGTGCCAGCTCACCACAGCGGGGCACAGATACGCAGTATTTT
>-|-|TRBJ1-3|TRBV9
CASTSGNTIYF
TGTGCCAGCACCTCCGGAAACACCATATATTTT
>once|TRBD1|TRBJ1-2|TRBV4-2
CASSQDGAPDRMGYTF
TGTGCCAGCAGCCAAGATGGGGCTCCGGACAGGATGGGCTACACCTTC
>-|TRBD1|TRBJ2-3|TRBV4-2
CASSQRLSAGQGSQDTQYF
TGTGCCAGCAGCCAGAGACTAAGCGCGGGACAGGGAAGTCAAGATACGCAGTATTTT
>-|-|TRBJ1-1|TRBV4-2
CASSTYKGFYTEAFF
TGTGCCAGCAGCACTTATAAGGGGTTTTACACTGAAGCTTTCTTT
>-|-|TRBJ1-1|TRBV7-2
CASSLGGSRNTEAFF
TGTGCCAGCAGCTTAGGCGGCAGCCGGAACACTGAAGCTTTCTTT